This T cell receptor beta chain was documented in a study of cytomegalovirus exposure and HLA in healthy donors. Study results and limitations: In a later analysis, a genetic analysis reported fewer productive-TCR N-insertions in an Asian-associated ancestry cluster than the cohort average.

Use of 60 Vbeta and 13 Jbeta primers characterized the PCR. As processed by the authors: Approximately 83 million unique TCR beta chains, roughly 11 million shared, were counted in a later analysis. TCRdb's table, derived via immunoSEQ multiplex PCR, lists solely in-frame clones and lacks some. The V and J calls and the clone size are those of that table, but D and trimming were determined from the DNA. The sample's table shows about 55,000 clones. The CDR3 consists of 14 residues. Germline CDR1 SGHVS, CDR2 FNYEAQ. The V gene lost 0 bases and the J gene lost 4 bases, with 6 bases spanning the gap. As to this clone: Its antigen is unknown.

Sequencing was done on a sample of PBMCs. The TCR comes from a man between 45 and 60 years old in good health and CMV-seropositive. The V call is TRBV7-6, the J call TRBJ2-2, with D maybe TRBD2 (6 bases). The chain's CDR3 is CASSLAGGTGELFF. In DNA, the CDR3 is TGTGCCAGCAGCTTAGCGGGGGGCACCGGGGAGCTGTTTTTT.